These T cell receptor beta chains were read from a single sample in a study of blood T cell repertoires in COVID-19. Only in-frame clones appear in the TCRdb table, and some are missing; sequencing was by immunoSEQ multiplex PCR. The repertoire includes approximately 250,000 clones, 65% to 90% of them detected once, and around 1.8% sits in the top ten. The sample comprised peripheral blood. The receptors originated from a young man with active or convalescent COVID-19. CDR3s include the opening cysteine and the closing phenylalanine or tryptophan. D genes are given only for firm matches. The size field is filled for only some rows; it gives once, few, many or a size class.

J gene: TRBJ2-3
V gene: TRBV29-1
D gene: -
clone size: -
CDR3 DNA: TGCAGCGTTGTACAGGGTGCGCGCACAGATACGCAGTATTTT
CDR3 protein: CSVVQGARTDTQYF

J gene: TRBJ1-6
V gene: TRBV7-8
D gene: -
clone size: few
CDR3 DNA: TGTGCCAGCAGCACGGACACGGTCGGATCACCCCTCCACTTT
CDR3 protein: CASSTDTVGSPLHF

J gene: TRBJ2-5
V gene: TRBV9
D gene: TRBD1
clone size: -
CDR3 DNA: TGTGCCAGCAGCCGAGGGGGCTCGCGGGCAGAGACCCAGTACTTC
CDR3 protein: CASSRGGSRAETQYF

J gene: TRBJ2-3
V gene: TRBV4-2
D gene: -
clone size: once
CDR3 DNA: TGTGCCAGCAGCCTTACCGGGGACACCACAGATACGCAGTATTTT
CDR3 protein: CASSLTGDTTDTQYF

J gene: TRBJ2-7
V gene: TRBV5-4
D gene: TRBD1
clone size: -
CDR3 DNA: TGTGCCAGCAGCCTCCGGGACAGTTTATACGAGCAGTACTTC
CDR3 protein: CASSLRDSLYEQYF

J gene: TRBJ2-1
V gene: TRBV5-1
D gene: -
clone size: -
CDR3 DNA: TGCGCCAGCAGCCCGGAGGGGACAGACAGCTCCTACAATGAGCAGTTCTTC
CDR3 protein: CASSPEGTDSSYNEQFF

J gene: TRBJ1-3
V gene: TRBV6-5
D gene: -
clone size: -
CDR3 DNA: TGTGCCAGCAGTTACTCGGCCAGCTCTGGAAACACCATATATTTT
CDR3 protein: CASSYSASSGNTIYF

J gene: TRBJ1-5
V gene: TRBV6-5
D gene: -
clone size: -
CDR3 DNA: TGTGCCAGCAGCCGACAGTTCAATCAGCCCCAGCATTTT
CDR3 protein: CASSRQFNQPQHF

J gene: TRBJ2-7
V gene: TRBV11-3
D gene: -
clone size: -
CDR3 DNA: TGTGCCAGCAGCTTAGGGGCAACAGGGCGCTACGAGCAGTACTTC
CDR3 protein: CASSLGATGRYEQYF

J gene: TRBJ1-6
V gene: TRBV9
D gene: -
clone size: -
CDR3 DNA: TGTGCCAGCAGTGACCGAAAAGAACAGGGCGGCAATTCACCCCTCCACTTT
CDR3 protein: CASSDRKEQGGNSPLHF

J gene: TRBJ1-5
V gene: TRBV3-1/TRBV3-2
D gene: -
clone size: -
CDR3 DNA: TGTGCCAGCAGCCCCGGTGAGGGATGGAATCAGCCCCAGCATTTT
CDR3 protein: CASSPGEGWNQPQHF

J gene: TRBJ2-1
V gene: TRBV19
D gene: TRBD1
clone size: -
CDR3 DNA: TGTGCCAGCGGGACAGGGGTGGGTAATGAGCAGTTCTTC
CDR3 protein: CASGTGVGNEQFF

J gene: TRBJ1-2
V gene: TRBV6-1
D gene: TRBD1
clone size: -
CDR3 DNA: TGTGCCAGCAGTGAAACAGGGGGGAATGGCTACACCTTC
CDR3 protein: CASSETGGNGYTF

J gene: TRBJ1-2
V gene: TRBV6-2/TRBV6-3
D gene: TRBD1
clone size: -
CDR3 DNA: TGTGCCAGCAGTTACCCCGGACAGGGAAGCGTTTACTATGGCTACACCTTC
CDR3 protein: CASSYPGQGSVYYGYTF

J gene: TRBJ1-6
V gene: TRBV30
D gene: -
clone size: -
CDR3 DNA: TGTGCCTGGAGACAGGGATCCTATAATTCACCCCTCCACTTT
CDR3 protein: CAWRQGSYNSPLHF

J gene: TRBJ1-4
V gene: TRBV3-1/TRBV3-2
D gene: TRBD1
clone size: -
CDR3 DNA: TGTGCCAGCAGCCCACGGACAGGGAAGAATAATGAAAAACTGTTTTTT
CDR3 protein: CASSPRTGKNNEKLFF

J gene: TRBJ2-6
V gene: TRBV2
D gene: -
clone size: few
CDR3 DNA: TGTGCCAGCAGGGGGGGGGCTGGCGTCTCTGGGGCCAACGTCCTGACTTTC
CDR3 protein: CASRGGAGVSGANVLTF

J gene: TRBJ2-7
V gene: TRBV6-6
D gene: TRBD1
clone size: -
CDR3 DNA: TGTGCCAGCAGTTACTCTGCAAGACAGGGCTACGAGCAGTACTTC
CDR3 protein: CASSYSARQGYEQYF

J gene: TRBJ2-1
V gene: TRBV29-1
D gene: TRBD2
clone size: -
CDR3 DNA: TGCAGCACGGGACTAGCGGAATACAATGAGCAGTTCTTC
CDR3 protein: CSTGLAEYNEQFF

J gene: TRBJ2-5
V gene: TRBV7-8
D gene: TRBD2
clone size: -
CDR3 DNA: TGTGCCAGCACCCCCCGCGCGGGGGGAAACAAAGAGACCCAGTACTTC
CDR3 protein: CASTPRAGGNKETQYF

J gene: TRBJ2-1
V gene: TRBV18
D gene: TRBD1
clone size: -
CDR3 DNA: TGTGCCAGCTCACCCGGGACAGATTCCTACAATGAGCAGTTCTTC
CDR3 protein: CASSPGTDSYNEQFF

J gene: TRBJ1-1
V gene: TRBV29-1
D gene: TRBD1
clone size: -
CDR3 DNA: TGCAGCGTCCCGGACAGGCGAACTGGAGAAGCTTTCTTT
CDR3 protein: CSVPDRRTGEAFF

J gene: TRBJ2-3
V gene: TRBV2
D gene: -
clone size: -
CDR3 DNA: TGTGCCAGCAGTGAAAGGGGCGGTTCTGCTAGCACAGATACGCAGTATTTT
CDR3 protein: CASSERGGSASTDTQYF

J gene: TRBJ2-3
V gene: TRBV6-1
D gene: TRBD1
clone size: -
CDR3 DNA: TGTGCCAGCAGTGAGAGACAGGGGGCGAGGACTACGCAGTATTTT
CDR3 protein: CASSERQGARTTQYF

J gene: TRBJ1-1
V gene: TRBV12-3/TRBV12-4
D gene: TRBD1
clone size: -
CDR3 DNA: TGTGCCAGCAGTCTGAAAACAGGGGGTGGGGCTTTCTTT
CDR3 protein: CASSLKTGGGAFF

J gene: TRBJ2-7
V gene: TRBV10-3
D gene: -
clone size: -
CDR3 DNA: TGTGCCATCAGTGAAATATTGTACGAGCAGTACTTC
CDR3 protein: CAISEILYEQYF

J gene: TRBJ1-2
V gene: TRBV4-3
D gene: -
clone size: -
CDR3 DNA: TGCGCCAGCAGCGCTTTGGGAGAGGCCCTCTATGGCTACACCTTC
CDR3 protein: CASSALGEALYGYTF

J gene: TRBJ2-4
V gene: TRBV9
D gene: TRBD1
clone size: -
CDR3 DNA: TGTGCCAGCAGCGGGGGACCCGGACAGGGCCTGGCCCTTAGAAACATTCAGTACTTC
CDR3 protein: CASSGGPGQGLALRNIQYF

J gene: TRBJ2-2
V gene: TRBV6-5
D gene: TRBD2
clone size: -
CDR3 DNA: TGTGCCAGCAGCCCGACTAGCGGCTACACCGGGGAGCTGTTTTTT
CDR3 protein: CASSPTSGYTGELFF

J gene: TRBJ2-7
V gene: TRBV7-9
D gene: -
clone size: few
CDR3 DNA: TGTGCCAGCGTGGACAGCTCCTACGAGCAGTACTTC
CDR3 protein: CASVDSSYEQYF

J gene: TRBJ1-1
V gene: TRBV27
D gene: -
clone size: -
CDR3 DNA: TGTGCCAGCAGTTTATCGCGAGGGGACTCGAACACTGAAGCTTTCTTT
CDR3 protein: CASSLSRGDSNTEAFF

J gene: TRBJ1-2
V gene: TRBV19
D gene: -
clone size: -
CDR3 DNA: TGTGCCAGTAGTACAACCAACAGGGTTGGCTATGGCTACACCTTC
CDR3 protein: CASSTTNRVGYGYTF

J gene: TRBJ2-5
V gene: TRBV2
D gene: -
clone size: -
CDR3 DNA: TGTGCCAGCAGTGCAGGGTTCAGGAAAGAGACCCAGTACTTC
CDR3 protein: CASSAGFRKETQYF

J gene: TRBJ2-5
V gene: TRBV19
D gene: -
clone size: -
CDR3 DNA: TGTGCCAGTAACCCGGGACATAAAGAGACCCAGTACTTC
CDR3 protein: CASNPGHKETQYF

J gene: TRBJ1-5
V gene: TRBV27
D gene: TRBD1
clone size: once
CDR3 DNA: TGTGCCAGCAGTCCTGGACAGGGTCGGAATCAGCCCCAGCATTTT
CDR3 protein: CASSPGQGRNQPQHF

J gene: TRBJ2-1
V gene: TRBV6-4
D gene: TRBD2
clone size: -
CDR3 DNA: TGTGCCGGATCAGTAGCGGGGGGGAGGGATGAGCAGTTCTTC
CDR3 protein: CAGSVAGGRDEQFF

J gene: TRBJ2-1
V gene: TRBV10-3
D gene: TRBD1
clone size: few
CDR3 DNA: TGTGCCATCATGGGGGCCGGACAGGGCCACAATGAGCAGTTCTTC
CDR3 protein: CAIMGAGQGHNEQFF

J gene: TRBJ2-1
V gene: TRBV18
D gene: TRBD2
clone size: -
CDR3 DNA: TGTGCCAGCTCACCCGTGCAGGATAGCGGGGTTGAGGAGCAGTTCTTC
CDR3 protein: CASSPVQDSGVEEQFF

J gene: TRBJ2-2
V gene: TRBV27
D gene: TRBD1
clone size: -
CDR3 DNA: TGTGCCAGCAGCCGGGACAGGGGGTGGACCGGGGAGCTGTTTTTT
CDR3 protein: CASSRDRGWTGELFF

J gene: TRBJ2-6
V gene: TRBV5-1
D gene: -
clone size: -
CDR3 DNA: TGCGCCAGCAGCTTGGGTACTAGCTCTGGGGCCAACGTCCTGACTTTC
CDR3 protein: CASSLGTSSGANVLTF

J gene: TRBJ1-2
V gene: TRBV6-5
D gene: -
clone size: -
CDR3 DNA: TGTGCCAGCAGTACTCCGACAGAAGCTAACTATGGCTACACCTTC
CDR3 protein: CASSTPTEANYGYTF

J gene: TRBJ2-7
V gene: TRBV7-2
D gene: -
clone size: -
CDR3 DNA: TGTGCCAGCAGCTTAGGGGGGCTATCTAGTCGCTACTTC
CDR3 protein: CASSLGGLSSRYF

J gene: TRBJ2-5
V gene: TRBV5-1
D gene: TRBD1
clone size: -
CDR3 DNA: TGCGCCAGCAGCTTGGCAGCCTCGGGACAGAAAAGTGAGACCCAGTACTTC
CDR3 protein: CASSLAASGQKSETQYF

J gene: TRBJ1-5
V gene: TRBV3-1/TRBV3-2
D gene: -
clone size: -
CDR3 DNA: TGTGCCAGCAGCCAAGCCGGGATATCGGGTCAGCCCCAGCATTTT
CDR3 protein: CASSQAGISGQPQHF

J gene: TRBJ2-2
V gene: TRBV6-6
D gene: -
clone size: -
CDR3 DNA: TGTGCCAGCAGTTCATCCAGGAAGAACACCGGGGAGCTGTTTTTT
CDR3 protein: CASSSSRKNTGELFF

J gene: TRBJ2-7
V gene: TRBV21-1
D gene: -
clone size: -
CDR3 DNA: TGTGCCAGCAGAAAACTAGGACAGGTCTACGAGCAGTACTTC
CDR3 protein: CASRKLGQVYEQYF

J gene: TRBJ1-1
V gene: TRBV5-6
D gene: -
clone size: -
CDR3 DNA: TGTGCCAGCAGCTTGGCACCCAGGGGCACTGAAGCTTTCTTT
CDR3 protein: CASSLAPRGTEAFF

J gene: TRBJ1-4
V gene: TRBV3-1/TRBV3-2
D gene: -
clone size: -
CDR3 DNA: TGTGCCAGCAGCCCCCGGACAAATCCGTTT
CDR3 protein: CASSPRTNPF